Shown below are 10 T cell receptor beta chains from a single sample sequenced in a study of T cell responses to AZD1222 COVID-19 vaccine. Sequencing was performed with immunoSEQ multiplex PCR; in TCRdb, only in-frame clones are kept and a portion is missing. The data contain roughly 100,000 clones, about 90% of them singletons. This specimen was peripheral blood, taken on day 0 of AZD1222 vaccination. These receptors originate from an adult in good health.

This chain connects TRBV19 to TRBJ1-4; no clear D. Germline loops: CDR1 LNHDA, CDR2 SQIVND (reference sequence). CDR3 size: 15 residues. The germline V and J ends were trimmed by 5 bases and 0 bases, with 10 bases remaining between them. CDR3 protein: CASSLAASTNEKLFF. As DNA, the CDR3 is TGTGCCAGTAGTTTGGCAGCATCAACTAATGAAAAACTGTTTTTT.

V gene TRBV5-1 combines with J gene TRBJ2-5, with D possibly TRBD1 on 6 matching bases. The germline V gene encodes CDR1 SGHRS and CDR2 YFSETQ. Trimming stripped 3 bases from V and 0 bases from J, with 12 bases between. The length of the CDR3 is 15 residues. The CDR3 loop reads CASSSGQAYQETQYF. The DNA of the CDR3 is TGCGCCAGCAGCTCGGGACAAGCGTACCAAGAGACCCAGTACTTC.

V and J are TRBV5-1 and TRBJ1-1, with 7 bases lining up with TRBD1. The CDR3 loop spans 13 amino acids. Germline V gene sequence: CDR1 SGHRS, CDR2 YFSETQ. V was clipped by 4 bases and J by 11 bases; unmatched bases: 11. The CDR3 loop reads CASSAGGQPGAFF. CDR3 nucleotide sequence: TGCGCCAGCAGCGCGGGGGGACAGCCTGGGGCTTTCTTT. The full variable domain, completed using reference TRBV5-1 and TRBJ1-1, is KAGVTQTPRYLIKTRGQQVTLSCSPISGHRSVSWYQQTPGQGLQFLFEYFSETQRNKGNFPGRFSGRQFSNSRSEMNVSTLELGDSALYLCASSAGGQPGAFFGQGTRLTVV.

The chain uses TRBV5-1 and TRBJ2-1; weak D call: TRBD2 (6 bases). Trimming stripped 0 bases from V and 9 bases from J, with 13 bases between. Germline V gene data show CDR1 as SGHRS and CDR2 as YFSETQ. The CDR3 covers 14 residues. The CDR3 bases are TGCGCCAGCAGCTTGGCCACGTGGGGACTTGAGCAGTTCTTC. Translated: CASSLATWGLEQFF.

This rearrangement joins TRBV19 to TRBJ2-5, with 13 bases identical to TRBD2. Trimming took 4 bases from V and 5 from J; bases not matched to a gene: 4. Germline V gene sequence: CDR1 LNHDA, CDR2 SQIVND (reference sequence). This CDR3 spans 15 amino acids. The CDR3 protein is CASSTRTSGSETQYF. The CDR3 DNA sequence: TGTGCCAGTAGTACCCGGACTAGCGGGAGTGAGACCCAGTACTTC.

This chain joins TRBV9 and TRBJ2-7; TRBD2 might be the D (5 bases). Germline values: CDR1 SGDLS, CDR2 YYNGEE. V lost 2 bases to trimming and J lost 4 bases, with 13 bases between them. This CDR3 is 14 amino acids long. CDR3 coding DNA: TGTGCCAGCAGCGTTGAAGCGACTACTTACGAGCAGTACTTC. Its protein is CASSVEATTYEQYF.

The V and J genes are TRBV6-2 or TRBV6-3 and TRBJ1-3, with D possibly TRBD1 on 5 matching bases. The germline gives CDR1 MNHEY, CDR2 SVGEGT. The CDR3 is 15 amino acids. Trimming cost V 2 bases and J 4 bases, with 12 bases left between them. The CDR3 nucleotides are TGTGCCAGCAGTTACCGGGCCGGGACGGGAAACACCATATATTTT. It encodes CASSYRAGTGNTIYF.

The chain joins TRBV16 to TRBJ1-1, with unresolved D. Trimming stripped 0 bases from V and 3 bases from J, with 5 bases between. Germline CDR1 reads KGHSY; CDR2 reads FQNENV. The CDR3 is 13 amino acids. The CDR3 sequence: CASSQSPDTEAFF. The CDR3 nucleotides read TGTGCCAGCAGCCAATCCCCGGACACTGAAGCTTTCTTT.

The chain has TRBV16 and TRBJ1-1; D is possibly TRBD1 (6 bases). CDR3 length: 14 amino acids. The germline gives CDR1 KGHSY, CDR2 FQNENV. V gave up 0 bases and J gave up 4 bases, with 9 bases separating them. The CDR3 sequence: CASSQSGGGTEAFF. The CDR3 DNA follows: TGTGCCAGCAGCCAATCAGGGGGGGGCACTGAAGCTTTCTTT.

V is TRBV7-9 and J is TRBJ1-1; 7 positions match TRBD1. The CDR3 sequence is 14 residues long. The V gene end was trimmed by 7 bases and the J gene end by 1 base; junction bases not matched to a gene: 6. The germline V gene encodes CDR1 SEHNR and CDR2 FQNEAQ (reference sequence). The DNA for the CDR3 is TGTGCCAGCAACCCCGGGACAGCGAACACTGAAGCTTTCTTT. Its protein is CASNPGTANTEAFF.